The 20 T cell receptor beta chains in this list originate from one sample, sequenced in a study of T-cell memory formation after mild COVID-19. MiXCR, applied by TCRdb to the 5' RACE reads, yields one record per CDR3 protein. The sample contains hundreds of thousands of distinct CDR3 sequences, approximately 27% of which appear only once. What was sequenced was PBMCs or a T cell subset sorted from them (not recorded which). The receptors derive from an adult woman who had mild COVID-19 (a few samples of this study predate the infection). Cell type and time point are not known.

The chain uses TRBV24-1 and TRBJ2-1, with unresolved D. The CDR3 contains 11 residues. Germline loops: CDR1 KGHDR, CDR2 SFDVKD. With 7 bases removed from V and 9 bases from J, the gap between germline ends came to 9 bases. The CDR3 here is CATSSSSEQFF. Here the CDR3 DNA reads TGTGCCACCAGCTCTAGTAGTGAGCAGTTCTTC.

The chain uses TRBV20-1 and TRBJ1-2; 11 nucleotides match TRBD1. The V gene's germline CDR1 is DFQATT and CDR2 SNEGSKA (reference sequence). The CDR3 consists of 13 residues. J lost 7 bases, V lost 4 bases, and 5 bases had no gene match. The DNA of the CDR3 is TGCAGTGCTAACCGGGACAGGGGGTCTGGCTACACCTTC. This gives the protein CSANRDRGSGYTF.

This clonotype was seen only a few times. The rearrangement links TRBV12-3 or TRBV12-4 to TRBJ2-7; D might be TRBD1 or TRBD2, each matching 6 bases. CDR3 length: 14 amino acids. The V end was cut by 5 bases, the J end by 6 bases, with 17 bases between. The CDR3 spells CASSIFGGFSEQYF. The CDR3 nucleotides are TGTGCCAGCAGTATTTTCGGGGGCTTTAGCGAGCAGTACTTC.

With respect to this clonotype: Sequence at one end of the junction differs from germline and may be a read error. The chain is built from TRBV2 and TRBJ2-1, with 7 bases matching TRBD1. In germline, CDR1 is SNHLY, CDR2 FYNNEI. The CDR3 sequence is 13 residues long. The CDR3 sequence is CASRGDSYTEQFF. CDR3 bases: TGTGCCAGCAGGGGGGACAGTTACACTGAGCAGTTCTTC.

This clonotype was counted a few times. This chain connects TRBV3-2 to TRBJ2-7; the table gives TRBD2 as D, unverified against the DNA. TRBV3-2 is deemed a pseudogene. This CDR3 contains 20 residues. The CDR3 region is CASRPPGLAGWSPNPYEQYF. The CDR3 DNA follows: TGTGCCAGCAGACCTCCGGGACTAGCGGGATGGAGCCCCAACCCCTACGAGCAGTACTTC.

The rearrangement joins TRBV27 to TRBJ2-3, with a weak D call TRBD2 (5 bases). Germline V CDR1 and CDR2: MNHEY, SMNVEV (reference sequence). CDR3 length: 14 residues. V was shortened by 3 bases and J by 0 bases, with 7 bases between the two germline ends. The CDR3 nucleotides are TGTGCCAGCAGTTTCGGGGTAAGCACAGATACGCAGTATTTT. Encoded protein: CASSFGVSTDTQYF.

J is TRBJ2-1 and V is TRBV5-1; 14 nucleotides line up with TRBD2. V lost 4 bases to trimming and J lost 7 bases; unmatched junction nucleotides: 7. From germline, CDR1 is SGHRS and CDR2 YFSETQ. The CDR3 totals 16 residues. In DNA form, the CDR3 reads TGCGCCAGCAGCCCCGGGACTAGCGGGGGTTTTAATGAGCAGTTCTTC. Its protein product is CASSPGTSGGFNEQFF.

In its sample, this clonotype was seen many times. The rearrangement links TRBV5-4 to TRBJ2-1, with 12 nucleotides matching TRBD2. The CDR3 length is 15 residues. Germline V gene data show CDR1 as SGHNT and CDR2 as YYREEE (reference sequence). V trimming: 4 bases; J trimming: 8 bases; junction bases outside the gene matches: 7. The CDR3 nucleotides read TGTGCCAGCAGCAGGCGACTAGCGGGAGTGGATGAGCAGTTCTTC. Protein product: CASSRRLAGVDEQFF.

The table lists this clonotype with a few counts. The rearrangement joins TRBV4-3 to TRBJ2-7, with a weak D call TRBD2 (6 bases). CDR3 length equals 17 residues. CDR1 LGHNA and CDR2 YSLEER come from the germline V gene. The V and J ends lost 0 bases and 2 bases respectively, with 17 bases between them. The DNA of the CDR3 is TGCGCCAGCAGCCAAGATTGGATCCGGGAGTTAGCCTACGAGCAGTACTTC. Translation gives CASSQDWIRELAYEQYF.

This sequence joins TRBV5-1 and TRBJ2-1, with 7 bases that match TRBD2. The V segment lost 4 bases and the J segment 9 bases; nucleotides outside the gene matches: 13. CDR1 is SGHRS and CDR2 is YFSETQ in the germline V gene. The CDR3 is 15 residues long. For the CDR3, the DNA is TGCGCCAGCAGCGCGACTAGCTCCCCTTATCCTGAGCAGTTCTTC. This sequence encodes CASSATSSPYPEQFF.

This clonotype was counted between two and nine times. The rearrangement uses TRBV7-8 and TRBJ2-7; D possibly uses TRBD1 or TRBD2 (7 bases each). In germline, CDR1 is SGHVS, CDR2 FQNEAQ. This CDR3 comprises 15 residues. V gave up 6 bases and J gave up 3 bases, with 18 bases separating them. The CDR3, as DNA: TGTGCCAGCAGTTATCTACAGGGGACTATCTACGAGCAGTACTTC. It translates to CASSYLQGTIYEQYF.

The rearrangement uses TRBV7-2 and TRBJ2-1, with 7 bases matching TRBD1. V dropped 5 bases and J dropped 2; count of bases not matched to a gene: 9. CDR3 size: 16 residues. Germline CDR1 and CDR2: SGHTA and FQGNSA. The CDR3, as DNA: TGTGCCAGCAGCGACACAGGGGCGAGGCCCTACAATGAGCAGTTCTTC. This gives the protein CASSDTGARPYNEQFF. Full variable domain (remainder filled in from reference TRBV7-2 and TRBJ2-1): GAGVSQSPSNKVTEKGKDVELRCDPISGHTALYWYRQSLGQGLEFLIYFQGNSAPDKSGLPSDRFSAERTGGSVSTLTIQRTQQEDSAVYLCASSDTGARPYNEQFFGPGTRLTVL.

This chain links TRBV2 with TRBJ2-7; 8 bases agree with TRBD2. V shed 6 bases, J shed 3 bases, and the junction held 1 base outside the gene matches. Germline V CDR1 and CDR2: SNHLY, FYNNEI. The CDR3 extends over 12 amino acids. The CDR3 reads CASRSGSYEQYF. The CDR3 nucleotides are TGTGCCAGCAGGAGCGGGAGCTACGAGCAGTACTTC.

This clonotype was picked up one time. The chain couples TRBV5-6 to TRBJ2-7, with TRBD2 identical over 11 bases. The CDR3 has 15 amino acids. Germline V gives CDR1 SGHDT, CDR2 YYEEEE. Germline trimming cut 3 bases from V and 4 bases from J; bases unmatched to any gene: 6. The CDR3 loop is CASSSPSGGFYEQYF. CDR3 nucleotides: TGTGCCAGCAGCTCGCCTAGCGGGGGGTTTTACGAGCAGTACTTC.

V gene TRBV5-1 combines with J gene TRBJ2-1; D may be TRBD1 or TRBD2 (5 bases each). The CDR3 extends over 16 amino acids. Germline lookup yields CDR1 SGHRS and CDR2 YFSETQ. V was trimmed by 0 bases and J by 5 bases, leaving 15 bases between them. CDR3 protein: CASSLVEGKVHNEQFF. The CDR3 nucleotides are TGCGCCAGCAGCTTGGTTGAGGGGAAGGTCCACAATGAGCAGTTCTTC. Full variable domain (missing parts from reference TRBV5-1 and TRBJ2-1): KAGVTQTPRYLIKTRGQQVTLSCSPISGHRSVSWYQQTPGQGLQFLFEYFSETQRNKGNFPGRFSGRQFSNSRSEMNVSTLELGDSALYLCASSLVEGKVHNEQFFGPGTRLTVL.

This clonotype was picked up a small number of times. J is TRBJ2-7 and V is TRBV30; 7 nucleotides align to TRBD1. Germline CDR1 and CDR2: GTSNPN and SVGIG (reference sequence). J was trimmed by 7 bases and V by 4 bases; bases with no gene match: 13. This CDR3 region has 14 residues. Written as DNA, the CDR3 is TGTGCCTGGAAGGCCCGACAGGGAATAAGTGAGCAGTACTTC. It codes for CAWKARQGISEQYF.

This chain joins TRBV6-2 or TRBV6-3 and TRBJ2-7; possible D gene TRBD2, 7 bases. There are 15 residues in the CDR3. Germline loops: CDR1 MNHEY, CDR2 SVGEGT. Trimming removed 2 bases at V and 5 bases at J, with 16 bases between. CDR3 sequence: CASSYGAGGRNEQYF. The CDR3 DNA sequence: TGTGCCAGCAGTTACGGTGCCGGGGGGCGGAACGAGCAGTACTTC.

A few counts support this clonotype. This rearrangement joins TRBV25-1 to TRBJ1-1; TRBD1 aligns across 9 bases. The J segment lost 7 bases and the V segment lost 2 bases, leaving 2 bases of the junction unmatched. Germline V gives CDR1 MGHDK, CDR2 SYGVNS. The CDR3 length is 13 residues. The CDR3 nucleotides read TGTGCCAGCAGTGAACCGGACAGGGGTGAAGCTTTCTTT. Translating it yields CASSEPDRGEAFF.

Only a few counts were recorded for this clonotype. The chain employs TRBV14 and TRBJ2-5; 11 positions agree with TRBD1. Trimming cost V 0 bases and J 5 bases; bases outside gene matches: 5. The V gene's germline CDR1 is SGHDN and CDR2 FVKESK. The CDR3 runs to 16 residues. For the CDR3, the DNA is TGTGCCAGCAGCCAAGAAAGGACAGGGGGCATGGAGACCCAGTACTTC. Its protein product is CASSQERTGGMETQYF.

This clonotype appeared a few times. The chain carries TRBV2 and TRBJ1-6, with a weak D call TRBD1 (5 bases). V lost 7 bases and J lost 4, with 8 bases in between. Germline V lookup: CDR1 SNHLY, CDR2 FYNNEI. The CDR3 is 13 amino acids. CDR3 nucleotide sequence: TGTGCCAGCACGAGACAGTATAATTCACCCCTCCACTTT. It translates to CASTRQYNSPLHF.